The rows below give T cell receptor beta chains drawn from one sample of a study of blood T cells in healthy people across ages. MiXCR, run by TCRdb on the 5' RACE reads, gives a single entry per CDR3 protein. Here the sample spans around 1.5 million distinct CDR3 sequences, about 31% being singletons. The material sequenced was blood. The receptors derive from a woman under 40 in good health. CDR3s include the opening cysteine and the closing phenylalanine or tryptophan. D genes are given only for firm matches. The size field is filled for only some rows; it gives once, few, many or a size class.

TRBV20-1	NA	TRBJ1-1	15	NA	CSAGVGGRMNTEAFF	TGCAGTGCCGGTGTCGGCGGGAGGATGAACACTGAAGCTTTCTTT
TRBV3-1	NA	TRBJ2-5	16	NA	CASSHSDWGYQETQYF	TGTGCCAGCAGCCACTCTGATTGGGGGTACCAAGAGACCCAGTACTTC
TRBV2	NA	TRBJ2-4	13	NA	CASRTGPVLEQYF	TGTGCCAGCAGAACGGGACCGGTTCTAGAGCAGTACTTC
TRBV7-7	NA	TRBJ2-5	15	NA	CASSIGGKRGETQYF	TGTGCCAGCAGCATAGGGGGAAAGCGGGGTGAGACCCAGTACTTC
TRBV7-9	few	TRBJ2-2	16	NA	CASSFSRGRSSGELFF	TGTGCCAGCAGCTTCTCGCGGGGGCGCTCCTCCGGGGAGCTGTTTTTT
TRBV7-9	NA	TRBJ2-5	15	TRBD2	CASSPPGGRGETQYF	TGTGCCAGCAGCCCCCCGGGAGGGAGAGGGGAGACCCAGTACTTC
TRBV12-3/TRBV12-4	NA	TRBJ1-6	15	NA	CASSRGGGGNSPLHF	TGTGCCAGCTCCCGCGGGGGTGGGGGTAATTCACCCCTCCACTTT
TRBV7-9	few	TRBJ1-1	13	NA	CASSLAKREGAFF	TGTGCCAGCAGCTTAGCGAAAAGGGAGGGAGCTTTCTTT
TRBV5-1	NA	TRBJ2-1	14	NA	CASRGDPFRGEQFF	TGCGCCAGCAGAGGGGACCCGTTTCGAGGTGAGCAGTTCTTC
TRBV27	NA	TRBJ2-7	13	NA	CASSYTYSYEQYF	TGTGCCAGCAGCTATACATACTCCTACGAGCAGTACTTC
TRBV6-2/TRBV6-3	few	TRBJ2-3	14	TRBD2	CAGSRGGSADTQYF	TGTGCCGGCAGTCGCGGGGGTTCGGCAGATACGCAGTATTTT
TRBV15	NA	TRBJ1-2	13	NA	CATGREGPYGYTF	TGTGCCACCGGACGGGAGGGGCCTTATGGCTACACCTTC
TRBV7-3	NA	TRBJ2-2	14	NA	CASRDQPLMGELFF	TGTGCCAGTAGGGACCAACCCCTGATGGGGGAGCTGTTTTTT
TRBV29-1	few	TRBJ1-5	14	NA	CSVALGGGNQPQHF	TGCAGCGTCGCCCTGGGGGGGGGCAATCAGCCCCAGCATTTT
TRBV7-2	NA	TRBJ2-3	15	NA	CASNSWAVLTDTQYF	TGTGCCAGCAACTCCTGGGCGGTGCTCACAGATACGCAGTATTTT
TRBV29-1	many	TRBJ2-7	14	TRBD1	CSVEEAGQGTEQYF	TGCAGCGTTGAAGAGGCAGGACAGGGTACCGAGCAGTACTTC
TRBV3-1	few	TRBJ2-3	13	NA	CASSQDRAVASYF	TGTGCCAGCAGCCAAGATCGGGCAGTAGCCTCGTATTTT
TRBV9	few	TRBJ2-3	20	TRBD2	CASSEVTGTSGGIFTDTQYF	TGTGCCAGCAGCGAAGTAACGGGGACTAGCGGGGGGATATTCACAGATACGCAGTATTTT
TRBV6-1	few	TRBJ2-7	14	NA	CASSEALLGYEQYF	TGTGCCAGCAGTGAAGCGCTATTGGGGTACGAGCAGTACTTC
TRBV19	NA	TRBJ1-1	15	NA	CASKTLGRRASEAFF	TGTGCCAGTAAAACTCTAGGTCGGAGGGCCTCTGAAGCTTTCTTT
TRBV5-5	NA	TRBJ2-4	14	NA	CASSLAGAVNIQYF	TGTGCCAGCAGCTTGGCGGGGGCTGTAAACATTCAGTACTTC
TRBV12-3/TRBV12-4	few	TRBJ2-1	16	TRBD1	CASSLVSWTGNNEQFF	TGTGCCAGCAGTTTAGTATCCTGGACAGGGAACAATGAGCAGTTCTTC
TRBV4-1	many	TRBJ2-7	17	NA	CASSQETRSRGAYEQYF	TGCGCCAGCAGCCAAGAGACCCGCTCCAGGGGGGCCTACGAGCAGTACTTC
TRBV15	NA	TRBJ1-2	19	TRBD1	CATSGPLGTETIINYGYTF	TGTGCCACCAGCGGACCCCTAGGGACAGAGACCATAATTAACTATGGCTACACCTTC
TRBV20-1	NA	TRBJ2-7	14	TRBD1	CSASPGTGENEQYF	TGCAGTGCTAGCCCCGGGACAGGGGAGAATGAGCAGTACTTC
TRBV18	NA	TRBJ2-3	15	TRBD1	CASSGRQGSTDTQYF	TGTGCCAGCTCGGGCAGACAGGGGAGCACAGATACGCAGTATTTT
TRBV28	few	TRBJ2-1	14	TRBD2	CASSSLLADNEQFF	TGTGCCAGCAGTTCGCTACTAGCGGACAATGAGCAGTTCTTC
TRBV20-1	NA	TRBJ2-1	14	TRBD1	CSASSGTGYDEQFF	TGCAGTGCCAGCTCCGGGACAGGCTACGATGAGCAGTTCTTC
TRBV5-5	NA	TRBJ1-2	16	NA	CASSLGLGPDSYGYTF	TGTGCCAGCAGCTTGGGGCTGGGGCCGGACAGCTATGGCTACACCTTC
TRBV25-1	few	TRBJ2-1	14	NA	CASREEKGWNEQFF	TGTGCCAGCAGGGAGGAAAAGGGATGGAATGAGCAGTTCTTC
TRBV21-1	NA	TRBJ2-5	15	NA	CASSPFMGRQETQYF	TGTGCCAGCAGCCCGTTTATGGGACGCCAAGAGACCCAGTACTTC
TRBV20-1	many	TRBJ1-2	12	NA	CSARDSTYGYTF	TGCAGTGCTAGGGACAGCACCTATGGCTACACCTTC
TRBV20-1	NA	TRBJ2-1	12	NA	CSARGGTDGQFF	TGCAGTGCTAGAGGAGGAACGGATGGGCAGTTCTTC
TRBV12-3/TRBV12-4	many	TRBJ2-1	17	NA	CASSSAGGPSSYNEQFF	TGTGCCAGCAGTTCCGCGGGTGGGCCTAGCTCCTACAATGAGCAGTTCTTC
TRBV20-1	few	TRBJ1-2	14	TRBD1	CSARDSRTTYGYTF	TGCAGTGCCAGGGACAGCCGGACCACCTATGGCTACACCTTC
TRBV30	few	TRBJ1-1	13	TRBD1	CAWSVLRQGNAFF	TGTGCCTGGAGTGTGTTAAGACAGGGGAATGCTTTCTTT
TRBV19	NA	TRBJ2-7	13	NA	CASSVEGGGEQYF	TGTGCCAGTAGTGTAGAAGGGGGAGGCGAGCAGTACTTC
TRBV28	NA	TRBJ2-7	14	NA	CASKRAGYYYEQYF	TGTGCCAGCAAACGGGCAGGGTACTACTACGAGCAGTACTTC
TRBV5-1	few	TRBJ2-3	15	NA	CASKLQGGSTDTQYF	TGCGCCAGCAAGTTACAGGGAGGGAGCACAGATACGCAGTATTTT
TRBV28	NA	TRBJ2-7	15	NA	CASSLPDRSRDEQYF	TGTGCCAGCAGTTTACCGGATAGGAGCCGGGACGAGCAGTACTTC
TRBV25-1	NA	TRBJ2-5	12	NA	CASEIKGETQYF	TGTGCCAGCGAAATAAAAGGGGAGACCCAGTACTTC
TRBV28	NA	TRBJ2-5	15	TRBD1	CASSRDMTGSETQYF	TGTGCCAGCAGTCGAGATATGACAGGGTCCGAGACCCAGTACTTC
TRBV10-1	few	TRBJ1-2	11	NA	CARALHYGYTF	TGCGCCAGAGCCCTTCACTATGGCTACACCTTC
TRBV20-1	many	TRBJ1-1	13	TRBD1	CSASWQGGTEAFF	TGCAGTGCTAGTTGGCAGGGGGGCACTGAAGCTTTCTTT
TRBV7-7	many	TRBJ2-1	16	TRBD2	CASSPRLAGAPNEQFF	TGTGCCAGCAGCCCACGACTAGCGGGGGCCCCTAATGAGCAGTTCTTC
TRBV6-1	NA	TRBJ2-1	16	TRBD1	CASSERRTGGPNEQFF	TGTGCCAGCAGTGAAAGGAGGACAGGGGGACCAAATGAGCAGTTCTTC
TRBV2	NA	TRBJ2-3	12	NA	CASRSCGDTQYF	TGTGCCAGCCGGTCCTGCGGAGATACGCAGTATTTT
TRBV29-1	many	TRBJ2-7	14	NA	CSVSGLPGSYEQYF	TGCAGCGTCTCGGGCCTCCCTGGCTCCTACGAGCAGTACTTC
TRBV5-1	few	TRBJ2-3	17	TRBD2	CASSLRTSGRVADTQYF	TGCGCCAGCAGCTTGAGGACTAGCGGGAGAGTCGCAGATACGCAGTATTTT
TRBV7-6	NA	TRBJ2-7	13	NA	CASGGGLPYEQYF	TGTGCCAGCGGCGGCGGGCTTCCCTACGAGCAGTACTTC
TRBV27	few	TRBJ2-7	13	NA	CASSTTPLGEQYF	TGTGCCAGCAGTACTACCCCCTTAGGCGAGCAGTACTTC
TRBV5-1	NA	TRBJ1-2	13	NA	CASSMTGLRGYTF	TGCGCCAGCAGTATGACCGGCTTGAGGGGCTACACCTTC
TRBV5-1	few	TRBJ2-7	15	NA	CASRFRANNSYEQYF	TGCGCCAGCAGATTCAGAGCGAATAACTCCTACGAGCAGTACTTC
TRBV19	few	TRBJ1-5	13	NA	CASSIDTAQPQHF	TGTGCCAGTAGTATAGATACGGCTCAGCCCCAGCATTTT
TRBV20-1	NA	TRBJ2-1	11	NA	CSAQTRNEQFF	TGCAGTGCTCAAACCAGGAATGAGCAGTTCTTC
TRBV28	NA	TRBJ2-3	14	NA	CASSLRPGIDTQYF	TGTGCCAGCAGTCTGAGGCCCGGGATAGATACGCAGTATTTT
TRBV3-1	few	TRBJ2-6	17	NA	CASSQSDGVPGANVLTF	TGTGCCAGCAGCCAAAGTGATGGGGTTCCAGGGGCCAACGTCCTGACTTTC
TRBV7-2	few	TRBJ2-7	14	NA	CASSFMGGLDEQYF	TGTGCCAGCAGCTTCATGGGGGGCTTAGACGAGCAGTACTTC